The 27 T cell receptor beta chains given below trace back to one sample, sequenced in a study of a mutant IDH1 vaccine in newly diagnosed glioma. Time point reported: week 5, during vaccination. Topical imiquimod was applied with each vaccine dose, which held 300 ug of mutant IDH1 20-mer peptide. Generated by immunoSEQ multiplex PCR, the TCRdb table keeps only in-frame clones and is missing some. The table lists 56,000 or so clones, about three quarters of them singletons. Their target antigens are unknown. The specimen was PBMCs, collected from a glioma patient whose treatment included an IDH1 peptide vaccine. Receptors were obtained from a woman in her 40s with glioma.

CDR3 residues: CASSYSSGPTEAFF. The CDR3, as DNA: TGTGCCAGCAGTTACTCGTCGGGGCCCACTGAAGCTTTCTTT. The V and J genes are TRBV6-5 and TRBJ1-1; D is perhaps TRBD1 (5 bases). This CDR3 has 14 amino acids. Germline loops: CDR1 MNHEY, CDR2 SVGAGI. Trimming took 0 bases from V and 4 from J, leaving 9 bases between them.

The table lists this clone with a count of one. The chain carries TRBV10-1 and TRBJ2-7; maybe TRBD1 (6 bases). The germline V gene has CDR1 WNHNN and CDR2 SYGVQD (reference sequence). The ends were cut back, 5 bases at V and 4 bases at J, with 15 bases in the middle. The CDR3 is 14 residues long. CDR3: CASSYRVDGYEQYF. DNA for the CDR3: TGCGCCAGCAGTTACAGGGTCGACGGTTACGAGCAGTACTTC.

A note on this clone: A junction boundary mismatches the germline segment, possibly from a read error. The rearrangement joins TRBV7-7 to TRBJ2-5, with 10 positions matching TRBD1. Per the germline V gene, CDR1 is SSHAT and CDR2 is FNYEAQ (reference sequence). The CDR3 loop spans 14 amino acids. CDR3 loop: CASSLGTGEETQYF. DNA for the CDR3: TGTGCTAGCAGCTTAGGGACAGGGGAAGAGACCCAGTACTTC.

The V and J genes are TRBV7-2 and TRBJ1-1, with D unclear. Germline CDR1 and CDR2: SGHTA and FQGNSA. The CDR3 sequence is 14 residues long. V lost 7 bases, J lost 2 bases, and 14 bases lay in between. CDR3 DNA: TGTGCCAGCACCTCTCAATGGAGTAACACTGAAGCTTTCTTT. Translation gives CASTSQWSNTEAFF.

In its sample, this clone ranks as medium-sized. V gene TRBV6-4 combines with J gene TRBJ1-1, with unresolved D. The V end was cut by 3 bases, the J end by 1 base, with 6 bases between. The germline V gene has CDR1 MRHNA and CDR2 SNTAGT. The CDR3 totals 13 residues. In nucleotides, the CDR3 is TGTGCCAGCAGTGATGGGGAGAACACTGAAGCTTTCTTT. Residues: CASSDGENTEAFF.

Only one count was recorded for this clone. The V gene is TRBV13, the J gene TRBJ1-6, with 7 bases that match TRBD1. The CDR3 totals 16 residues. The V segment lost 6 bases and the J segment 4 bases; nucleotides outside the gene matches: 9. The V gene's germline CDR1 is PRHDT and CDR2 FYEKMQ (reference sequence). The CDR3 loop is CASRPTGTDYNSPLHF. DNA for the CDR3: TGTGCCAGCAGACCCACCGGGACAGATTATAATTCACCCCTCCACTTT.

This clone appeared once. J is TRBJ1-2 and V is TRBV4-2, with D possibly being TRBD1 (5 bases). The CDR3 is made up of 17 amino acids. The germline V gene has CDR1 LGHNA and CDR2 YNFKEQ. With 0 bases removed from V and 0 bases from J, the gap between germline ends came to 14 bases. The CDR3 here is CASSQDPNLGANYGYTF. For the CDR3, the DNA is TGTGCCAGCAGCCAAGATCCGAACCTGGGGGCTAACTATGGCTACACCTTC.

In its sample, this clone was seen a few times. The rearrangement links TRBV4-1 to TRBJ1-1; a possible D gene is TRBD1 (5 bases). The CDR3 runs 15 residues. The germline V gene encodes CDR1 MGHRA and CDR2 YSYEKL. V dropped 3 bases and J dropped 1 base, with 12 bases sitting between them. CDR3 in amino acids: CASSQGSTGNTEAFF. The CDR3 nucleotides are TGCGCCAGCAGCCAGGGATCTACAGGGAACACTGAAGCTTTCTTT.

With respect to this clone: One end of the junction is discordant with germline, which a read error may explain. V is TRBV7-7 and J is TRBJ2-7; D might be TRBD2 (5 bases). Germline V gives CDR1 SSHAT, CDR2 FNYEAQ (reference sequence). This CDR3 is 14 amino acids long. CDR3 loop: CASSLARTSYEQYF. CDR3 nucleotides: TGTGCTAGCAGCTTAGCGAGGACCTCCTACGAGCAGTACTTC.

The chain combines TRBV4-3 with TRBJ2-2, with no clear D. Trimming took off 4 bases at V and 4 bases at J, with 13 bases between the two ends. Germline lookup yields CDR1 LGHNA and CDR2 YSLEER. CDR3 length: 15 residues. The CDR3 DNA follows: TGCGCCAGCAGCCCGGCAGAGCGATCCACCGGGGAGCTGTTTTTT. It is translated as CASSPAERSTGELFF.

V usage is TRBV6-1 and J usage is TRBJ1-2, with no clear D. Germline CDR1 and CDR2: MNHNS and SASEGT. V was shortened by 5 bases and J by 0 bases, with 10 bases between the two germline ends. This CDR3 has 14 amino acids. The CDR3 sequence: CASSPEATNYGYTF. CDR3 DNA: TGTGCCAGCAGTCCAGAGGCCACTAACTATGGCTACACCTTC.

This chain uses TRBV5-6 with TRBJ2-6, with TRBD2 matching 14 bases. The CDR3 has 19 residues. V gave up 3 bases and J gave up 3 bases; unmatched junction bases: 8. Germline V lookup: CDR1 SGHDT, CDR2 YYEEEE. Here the CDR3 DNA reads TGTGCCAGCAGCTGGGGTCGACTAGCGGGGGGGCTTGGGGCCAACGTCCTGACTTTC. Amino acids: CASSWGRLAGGLGANVLTF.

The chain recombines TRBV5-1 with TRBJ2-3; TRBD2 is a possible D gene (7 bases). The V end was cut by 6 bases, the J end by 2 bases, with 22 bases between. Per germline, CDR1 SGHRS and CDR2 YFSETQ. There are 17 residues in the CDR3. The CDR3 DNA reads TGCGCCAGCACCAGGGGCCGAGGGAGGGGAGACACAGATACGCAGTATTTT. Amino acid sequence: CASTRGRGRGDTDTQYF.

The chain employs TRBV4-3 and TRBJ1-4; tentative D call: TRBD1 (6 bases). The CDR3 runs to 14 residues. Trimming pared 6 bases from V and 10 bases from J, leaving 18 bases between. Germline V gene data show CDR1 as LGHNA and CDR2 as YSLEER. In DNA form, the CDR3 reads TGCGCCAGCAGACAGGAGGGGGATTCGGGAAAACTGTTTTTT. Translating gives CASRQEGDSGKLFF.

This chain uses TRBV29-1 with TRBJ1-3; no firm D call. Germline CDR1 SQVTM, CDR2 ANQGSEA. The V end was cut by 3 bases, the J end by 8 bases, with 17 bases between. The CDR3 has 14 residues. This CDR3 reads CSVDQFVAGDTIYF. CDR3 DNA: TGCAGCGTTGATCAGTTTGTCGCGGGTGACACCATATATTTT.

This clone was counted once. The genes are TRBV29-1 and TRBJ2-1; D ambiguous. The V end lost 7 bases, the J end lost 5 bases, and 18 bases lay between the germline ends. This CDR3 has 14 amino acids. From germline, CDR1 is SQVTM and CDR2 ANQGSEA. The CDR3 here is CSADRAFLNNEQFF. DNA of the CDR3: TGCAGCGCCGACCGGGCATTTCTCAACAATGAGCAGTTCTTC.

The genes are TRBV7-2 and TRBJ1-3; no firm D call. This CDR3 comprises 14 residues. Trimming took 0 bases from V and 2 from J, leaving 5 bases between them. CDR1 is SGHTA and CDR2 is FQGNSA in the germline V gene. Written as DNA, the CDR3 is TGTGCCAGCAGCTTAGCAGGGCCTGGAAACACCATATATTTT. It translates to CASSLAGPGNTIYF.

The CDR3 nucleotides are TGCGCCAGCAGCTTGGATTTTCGTGGCTACACCTTC. Amino acid sequence: CASSLDFRGYTF. V is TRBV5-1 and J is TRBJ1-2; D gene ambiguous. Trimming cost V 0 bases and J 7 bases, with 7 bases left between them. The CDR3 runs 12 residues. In germline, CDR1 is SGHRS, CDR2 YFSETQ.

The chain links TRBV18 to TRBJ2-7; D call uncertain. Germline lookup yields CDR1 KGHSH and CDR2 LQKENI. Between the trimmed V and J ends, which lost 3 bases and 3 bases, there was a span of 3 bases. The CDR3 has 11 amino acids. The CDR3 DNA is TGTGCCAGCTCACCGGGCTACGAGCAGTACTTC. This sequence encodes CASSPGYEQYF.

The chain is built from TRBV5-4 and TRBJ1-4; 7 bases fit TRBD1. V trimming: 4 bases; J trimming: 1 base; junction bases outside the gene matches: 4. The CDR3 covers 15 residues. CDR1 and CDR2 (germline): SGHNT, YYREEE (reference sequence). CDR3 nucleotide sequence: TGTGCCAGCAGCGCTCAGGGGGGAACTAATGAAAAACTGTTTTTT. Translating gives CASSAQGGTNEKLFF.

This chain connects TRBV7-2 to TRBJ2-5; 8 bases are shared with TRBD2. The germline V gene has CDR1 SGHTA and CDR2 FQGNSA. This CDR3 has 15 amino acids. V trimming: 1 base; J trimming: 2 bases; junction bases outside the gene matches: 3. The CDR3 loop reads CASSLGTSLQETQYF. CDR3 nucleotide sequence: TGTGCCAGCAGCTTAGGGACTAGCCTACAAGAGACCCAGTACTTC.

This rearrangement joins TRBV6-5 to TRBJ2-7; 11 bases agree with TRBD1. Trimming cost V 7 bases and J 3 bases; bases outside gene matches: 5. Germline V CDR1 and CDR2: MNHEY, SVGAGI. The CDR3 runs 14 residues. CDR3 loop: CASTYGTGGYEQYF. DNA for the CDR3: TGTGCCAGCACATATGGGACAGGGGGCTACGAGCAGTACTTC.

This clone was detected only once. The chain has TRBV6-6 and TRBJ1-5, with a weak D call TRBD1 (5 bases). V lost 6 bases to trimming and J lost 2 bases, with 5 bases between them. CDR1 and CDR2 from the germline V gene are MNHNY and SVGAGI (reference sequence). There are 12 residues in the CDR3. CDR3: CASRGGNQPQHF. CDR3 sequence (DNA): TGTGCCAGCAGAGGGGGCAATCAGCCCCAGCATTTT.

This clone was recorded a few times. The gene calls are TRBV7-9 and TRBJ1-1; TRBD1 matches at 9 bases. The CDR3 extends over 12 amino acids. From germline, CDR1 is SEHNR and CDR2 FQNEAQ (reference sequence). Germline trimming cut 5 bases from V and 10 bases from J; bases unmatched to any gene: 5. CDR3 loop: CASSRGTGRAFF. As DNA, the CDR3 is TGTGCCAGCAGCCGTGGGACAGGGAGAGCTTTCTTT.

A few counts support this clone. This rearrangement joins TRBV19 to TRBJ2-1; D possibly matches TRBD1 or TRBD2 (6 bases each). Trimming left V 4 bases short and J 9 bases short, with 19 bases between. Germline V gives CDR1 LNHDA, CDR2 SQIVND (reference sequence). This CDR3 contains 15 residues. DNA of the CDR3: TGTGCCAGTAGTACCCAAGACTGGGGGGCGAGTGAGCAGTTCTTC. It specifies CASSTQDWGASEQFF.

V usage is TRBV7-3 and J usage is TRBJ1-6; a weak D match, TRBD1 (5 bases). V was cut by 3 bases and J by 4 bases, with 13 bases left in between. The CDR3 sequence is 16 residues long. The V gene's germline CDR1 is SGHTA and CDR2 FQGTGA. CDR3 protein: CASSLGRGRYNSPLHF. CDR3 DNA sequence: TGTGCCAGCAGCTTGGGCCGGGGACGGTATAATTCACCCCTCCACTTT.

CDR3 amino acids: CASSQDLARLDTEAFF. The CDR3 bases are TGCGCCAGCAGCCAAGATTTAGCTCGACTGGATACTGAAGCTTTCTTT. The rearrangement links TRBV4-3 to TRBJ1-1; no clear D. Germline V gene lookup returns CDR1 LGHNA and CDR2 YSLEER. Trimming pared 0 bases from V and 5 bases from J, leaving 16 bases between. The CDR3 contains 16 residues.